A selection of T cell receptor beta chains follows, all from one sample in a study of T cells after yellow fever vaccination. TCRdb re-called the 5' RACE reads through MiXCR, storing one row per CDR3 protein. The sample consists of fewer than 400,000 distinct CDR3 sequences, around 10% of them appearing once. This sample comprised CD4+ T cells sorted from PBMCs, obtained 45 days after the yellow fever booster vaccination. These receptors were obtained from a man between 18 and 35 years old who received the YFV17D yellow fever vaccine. The CDR3 runs from the conserved cysteine through the conserved F or W. The D gene is left open where the match is weak. Size values are once, few and many counts, or a class for expanded clones, and some rows have none.

clone_size	d_call	v_call	j_call	cdr3_nt	cdr3_aa
NA	NA	TRBV5-1	TRBJ1-1	TGCGCCAGCAGCTTGGGGGGGACCTCGAACACTGAAGCTTTCTTT	CASSLGGTSNTEAFF
few	TRBD1	TRBV7-3	TRBJ1-6	TGTGCCAGCAGCTTAGGGACAGAAAATTCACCCCTCCACTTT	CASSLGTENSPLHF
few	TRBD1	TRBV24-1	TRBJ2-3	TGTGCCACCAGTGAGGGACAGGGGCGCACAGATACGCAGTATTTT	CATSEGQGRTDTQYF
many	NA	TRBV12-3/TRBV12-4	TRBJ2-1	TGTGCCAGCAGCGTTGGGCTTGCCTACAATGAGCAGTTCTTC	CASSVGLAYNEQFF
NA	NA	TRBV10-3	TRBJ1-6	TGTGCCATCAGTGGGCAGGCCCCCCTCAAATCCCTCCACTTT	CAISGQAPLKSLHF
NA	NA	TRBV7-2	TRBJ1-5	TGTGCCAGCAGCTCCCGGGGGGGAAGTCAGCCCCAGCATTTT	CASSSRGGSQPQHF
NA	TRBD1	TRBV27	TRBJ1-2	TGTGCCAGCAGTCCCTCGACAGGGACCCGCTATGGCTACACCTTC	CASSPSTGTRYGYTF
NA	NA	TRBV9	TRBJ1-2	TGTGCCAGCAGCGTAGATCTATCAGCTAACTATGGCTACACCTTC	CASSVDLSANYGYTF
few	NA	TRBV20-1	TRBJ2-3	TGCAGTGCTGTCCGGCCCTACCCCAGCACAGATACGCAGTATTTT	CSAVRPYPSTDTQYF
few	NA	TRBV2	TRBJ1-4	TGTGCCAGCAGTCCCGGGACATCGGGTGAAAAACTGTTTTTT	CASSPGTSGEKLFF
many	TRBD2	TRBV5-4	TRBJ2-2	TGTGCCAGCAGCCCCGGACTAGCGGGGGGGAACACCGGGGAGCTGTTTTTT	CASSPGLAGGNTGELFF
few	TRBD1	TRBV5-1	TRBJ2-1	TGCGCCAGCAGCTTAATTCCCGGGACAGGGTATAATGAGCAGTTCTTC	CASSLIPGTGYNEQFF
many	TRBD1	TRBV12-3/TRBV12-4	TRBJ2-4	TGTGCCAGCAGTGCCCCGGGACAGCTAGCCAAAAACATTCAGTACTTC	CASSAPGQLAKNIQYF
NA	NA	TRBV20-1	TRBJ1-2	TGCAGTGCTAGTGTCCCAGGGGCCGGCGTCTATGGCTACACCTTC	CSASVPGAGVYGYTF
few	NA	TRBV18	TRBJ1-1	TGTGCCAGCTCACCACGGCAGAAAGAAGCTTTCTTT	CASSPRQKEAFF
few	NA	TRBV2	TRBJ1-1	TGTGCCAGCAGCGGACAGCTAACCATGAACACTGAAGCTTTCTTT	CASSGQLTMNTEAFF
NA	NA	TRBV10-1	TRBJ2-3	TGCGCCAGCAGTGAGTTGAGGGGGGCTAGCACAGATACGCAGTATTTT	CASSELRGASTDTQYF
many	TRBD2	TRBV7-2	TRBJ2-7	TGTGCCAGCAGTAGCGGGGGGGCAGCGCAGTACTTC	CASSSGGAAQYF
NA	TRBD1	TRBV28	TRBJ1-4	TGTGCCAGCAGTTGGAGACAGGGGGCGACTAATGAAAAACTGTTTTTT	CASSWRQGATNEKLFF
many	NA	TRBV9	TRBJ2-3	TGTGCCAGCAGCGTAGGGAGGGGCACAGATACGCAGTATTTT	CASSVGRGTDTQYF
NA	NA	TRBV20-1	TRBJ2-3	TGCAGTGCCCAGGGACTCCTCACAGATACGCAGTATTTT	CSAQGLLTDTQYF
few	NA	TRBV30	TRBJ2-3	TGTGCCTGGAGTCAAGACTTCACCACAGATACGCAGTATTTT	CAWSQDFTTDTQYF
many	NA	TRBV7-9	TRBJ2-7	TGTGCCAGCAGCTTATTGGGGCTCCCTCCCGAGCAGTACTTC	CASSLLGLPPEQYF
few	NA	TRBV20-1	TRBJ1-1	TGCAGTGCTACCGCTTCGGGTCGGGGCACTGAAGCTTTCTTT	CSATASGRGTEAFF
NA	NA	TRBV5-1	TRBJ2-2	TGCGCCAGCAGCTATTCATCCACTAACACCGGGGAGCTGTTTTTT	CASSYSSTNTGELFF
few	NA	TRBV20-1	TRBJ2-5	TGCAGTGTTCTGCCTCAAGAGACCCAGTACTTC	CSVLPQETQYF
NA	TRBD1	TRBV7-3	TRBJ2-5	TGTGCCAGCAGCTCATCCGGGACAGGGGCTGAGACCCAGTACTTC	CASSSSGTGAETQYF
NA	TRBD2	TRBV7-3	TRBJ2-2	TGTGCCAGCAGCTCGGGACTAGCGGGGGGTACCAACACCGGGGAGCTGTTTTTT	CASSSGLAGGTNTGELFF
NA	NA	TRBV18	TRBJ1-5	TGTGCCAGCTCACCACCGGGGTTGAGGAGCAATCAGCCCCAGCATTTT	CASSPPGLRSNQPQHF
NA	NA	TRBV6-2/TRBV6-3	TRBJ1-2	TGTGCCAGCAGTTACTCAAACAGACAAGCCTATGGCTACACCTTC	CASSYSNRQAYGYTF
NA	NA	TRBV6-2/TRBV6-3	TRBJ2-1	TGTGCCAGCAGTTACACCCCCCTCGAGATAGCCCGGGGTAATGAGCAGTTCTTC	CASSYTPLEIARGNEQFF
few	NA	TRBV7-9	TRBJ1-1	TGTGCCAGCACCATAGATCTGGACACTGAAGCTTTCTTT	CASTIDLDTEAFF
few	NA	TRBV4-1	TRBJ1-3	TGCGCCAGCAGCCCAACGACAGGAAACTCTGGAAACACCATATATTTT	CASSPTTGNSGNTIYF
many	NA	TRBV7-2	TRBJ2-3	TGTGCCAGCATGAAAGGGGGGGCCGGGGGAGTTAGAGATACGCAGTATTTT	CASMKGGAGGVRDTQYF
NA	NA	TRBV29-1	TRBJ2-5	TGCAGCGTTGTTGGGAGCGGGGAGACCCAGTACTTC	CSVVGSGETQYF
NA	NA	TRBV20-1	TRBJ1-1	TGCAGTGCGATAAGACAGCCGGAGAACACTGAAGCTTTCTTT	CSAIRQPENTEAFF
NA	NA	TRBV7-2	TRBJ2-3	TGTGCCAGCAGCTCTGTAGAGAGGGATACGCAGTATTTT	CASSSVERDTQYF
few	NA	TRBV28	TRBJ1-1	TGTGCCAGCAGTTCGGCTCCCGAAGCTTTCTTT	CASSSAPEAFF
few	NA	TRBV28	TRBJ1-5	TGTGCCAGCAGTTTAGAGGGAATTGGCAATCAGCCCCAGCATTTT	CASSLEGIGNQPQHF
few	NA	TRBV20-1	TRBJ2-5	TGCAGTGCTAGAGGGGGGGCGTCTCTTGAGACCCAGTACTTC	CSARGGASLETQYF
NA	TRBD1	TRBV6-6	TRBJ1-5	TGTGCCAGCAGACGCACCATTAACAGGGGATCCAATCAGCCCCAGCATTTT	CASRRTINRGSNQPQHF
few	TRBD1	TRBV5-6	TRBJ2-5	TGTGCCAGCAGCTACGAACAGGGGGCGGAGACCCAGTACTTC	CASSYEQGAETQYF
NA	NA	TRBV5-1	TRBJ2-2	TGCGCCAGCAGCAATTGGAGGGGAACGAACACCGGGGAGCTGTTTTTT	CASSNWRGTNTGELFF
NA	NA	TRBV15	TRBJ1-1	TGTGCCACCAGCAGGGGGACGGGGGACGGAGCTTTCTTT	CATSRGTGDGAFF
NA	TRBD1	TRBV5-1	TRBJ1-4	TGCGCCAGCAGCACCTCCGGGACAGGCATACGTTCAGGTGAAAAACTGTTTTTT	CASSTSGTGIRSGEKLFF
NA	NA	TRBV5-1	TRBJ1-5	TGCGCCAGCAGCTTGGGGCCGGAGGTGCAGCCCCAGCATTTT	CASSLGPEVQPQHF
NA	NA	TRBV7-9	TRBJ1-2	TGTGCCAGCAGCTTGACGGGGCAAGGACTAACGGATGGCTACACCTTC	CASSLTGQGLTDGYTF
NA	TRBD1	TRBV19	TRBJ2-5	TGTGCCAGTAGTATACCAGGGGGTGGACCTAAAGAGACCCAGTACTTC	CASSIPGGGPKETQYF
NA	NA	TRBV19	TRBJ2-7	TGTGCCAGTAGTATAGATACAGGGTCGACCTACGAGCAGTACTTC	CASSIDTGSTYEQYF
NA	TRBD2	TRBV12-3/TRBV12-4	TRBJ2-4	TGTGCCAGCAGCGCCGGGGGGGGAGCCAAAAACATTCAGTACTTC	CASSAGGGAKNIQYF
many	NA	TRBV4-3	TRBJ2-7	TGCGCCAGCAGTCAAGAAGCAACCGCGTCAGACTACGAGCAGTACTTC	CASSQEATASDYEQYF
NA	NA	TRBV6-2/TRBV6-3	TRBJ2-7	TGTGCCAGCAGTCCGCGTATGTACGAGCAGTACTTC	CASSPRMYEQYF